The source of this T cell receptor (beta chain) is a study of shared clonotypes between healthy human individuals (dated by TCRdb to the early 2020s). The study in broad terms: The cohort comprised two women and a few men aged 18 to 49 years. For each donor, CD4 naive and CD4 memory were each run on three plates, CD8 naive on two plates, and CD8 memory on one plate. Blood TCR repertoires of roughly 5 healthy adults were deeply sequenced to estimate repertoire size and the extent of clonotype sharing between individuals. To increase sequencing depth and limit assay-specific biases, TCR repertoire library preparation and sequencing were carried out by different laboratories using diverse techniques. Per donor, leukapheresis produced somewhere between about 0.9 and 9.5 billion PBMCs. General study outcomes and caveats: Across a few donors, around 5.4% of naive CD4, roughly 3.5% of naive CD8, 2% to 2.5% of memory CD4, and roughly 0.4% of memory CD8 clonotypes were shared. Incomplete sequencing was indicated by rarefaction of sorted-subset datasets, despite the large sequencing depth. Because the study included a small number of donors, the genetic and exposure-history diversity represented was limited. Clonotypes shared by all four sorted-subset donors showed higher generation probabilities than non-shared clonotypes. Naive subsets generally had larger estimated clonotype richness than memory subsets did. Only blood was sampled, and tissue TCR repertoires likely differ from those in blood. Based on pairwise subsampling, the degree of clonotype sharing among donors was expected to be affected by sequencing depth.

As to this clone: Its antigen is not yet known. Base qualities are not at hand, and no much larger clone is one base apart.

Using the deep immunoSEQ assay, multiplex PCR amplified TCR CDR3 regions from genomic DNA. For each cell subset, the extracted genomic DNA was distributed evenly across all wells of several immunoSEQ 96-well plates, and each plate served as one replicate. Each replicate PCR for sorted subsets received about 200 ng genomic DNA, equal to roughly 29,000 T cell genomes. Purified libraries were quantified with a Qubit 3.0 fluorometer, sized on a Bioanalyzer 2100, and re-quantified with the KAPA Library Quantification kit. Every immunoSEQ 96-well plate was sequenced on a dedicated single-read 150-cycle Illumina NextSeq 550 flow cell. For the original study's pipeline: The immunoSEQ output contained only junctional sequences without quality scores, so filtering could not match that applied to full-length reads. Sequences were annotated with PyIR, a Python wrapper for IgBLAST v1.9, using IMGT germline references to assign V/J genes and CDR3. Any read was removed if the V/J assignment was weak (E-value above 1e-6), the CDR3 was missing, or the read contained stop codons, out-of-frame junctions, or ambiguous translated residues. V3J clonotypes were defined as sequences sharing the same inferred V gene, J gene, and CDR3 amino acid sequence. Percentage overlap between repertoires was calculated by dividing the number of shared unique clonotypes by the size of the smaller repertoire. Richness of each repertoire was evaluated using RTK rarefaction, the Chao1 estimator, and Recon v2.1 estimates of unobserved clonotypes. Generation probabilities for all TCRbeta clonotypes obtained by the gDNA method from a handful of donors were computed using OLGA. As stored in TCRdb, this immuneACCESS dataset retains in-frame rearrangements with V and J assigned. A fraction of the clones does not appear; measured against another copy, unresolved V genes explain less than half of the discrepancy, and the remainder lacks a known reason. V, J and clone size were drawn from that table, and D and trimming were deduced from the DNA. The table for this sample lists 2 million to 3 million clones; 90% to 95% of them were counted only once. In total, the top ten clones hold over 0.12% of the sample.

The donors were healthy, HIV-negative adults who had no recently reported acute infections or vaccinations. All donors were Caucasian adults living in Nashville, Tennessee, USA. CD4+ T cells were enriched through magnetic negative selection, after which naive cells were positively selected on CD45RA and the remaining negative fraction served as the memory subset. Blood was collected by leukapheresis, and PBMCs were isolated by Ficoll-Histopaque density gradient centrifugation and then cryopreserved in liquid nitrogen vapor phase. Analytical flow cytometry was used to check the purity and quantity of each magnetically sorted T cell population. Genomic DNA was isolated from each sorted fraction and quantified by UV absorbance on a Nanodrop 2000c. The CDR3 covers 14 residues, taking in both the cysteine and the phenylalanine. CDR3 DNA is the only sequence kept; it has 42 bases, read in frame from the first base. The germline V gene (reference sequence) provides CDR1 SEHNR and CDR2 FQNEAQ. Trimming costs V 3 bases and J 7 bases, and their ends lie 12 bases apart.

The chain is made from TRBV7-9 and TRBJ1-4, with TRBD1 perhaps the D gene, on 6 matching bases. Sequencing used naive CD4+ T cells sorted from blood. The intended sense of this specimen's cell subset or site label: CD45RA+ positively selected. The sequence was obtained from a man between 18 and 29 years old in good health. The CDR3 corresponds to CASSFKGVGEKLFF. The base sequence is TGTGCCAGCAGCTTCAAGGGGGTCGGTGAAAAACTGTTTTTT.